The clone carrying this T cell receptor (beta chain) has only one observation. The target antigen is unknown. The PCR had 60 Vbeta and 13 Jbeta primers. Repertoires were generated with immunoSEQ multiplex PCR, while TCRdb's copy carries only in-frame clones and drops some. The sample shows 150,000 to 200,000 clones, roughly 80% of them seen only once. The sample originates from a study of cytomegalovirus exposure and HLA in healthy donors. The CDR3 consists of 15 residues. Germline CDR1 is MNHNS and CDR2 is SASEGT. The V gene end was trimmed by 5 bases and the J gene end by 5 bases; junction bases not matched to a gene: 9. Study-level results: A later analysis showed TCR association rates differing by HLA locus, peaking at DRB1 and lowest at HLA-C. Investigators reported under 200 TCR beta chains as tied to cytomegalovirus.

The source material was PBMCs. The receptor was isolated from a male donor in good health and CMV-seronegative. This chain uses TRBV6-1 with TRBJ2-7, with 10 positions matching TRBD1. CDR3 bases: TGTGCCAGCAGTTCTGCCGGGACAGGGGTGGACGAGCAGTACTTC. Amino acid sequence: CASSSAGTGVDEQYF.